These 17 T cell receptor beta chains came from one sample sequenced in a study of T-cell reconstitution after alpha-beta-depleted transplantation in children (dated by TCRdb to between 2015 and 2016). The method behind the library was PCR. Sequencing used an Illumina HiSeq 2500. To normalize quantification of the TCRbeta repertoire, the TCR libraries were built with molecular barcoding that relied on unique molecular identifiers. The public reads were reanalyzed by TCRdb: fastp trimming at Q25, MiXCR alignment, in-frame beta chains only. Each record represents a unique CDR3 protein, reported with the most common genes and DNA among its rows. The sample records some 240,000 distinct CDR3 sequences, around 12% of which are singletons. About 2.6% of the sample rests with the top ten. Sample: PBMCs from the stem cell graft donor, taken from the stem cell graft. These receptors were collected from a human donor who donated a stem cell graft to a child with acute lymphoblastic leukemia.

This clonotype was recorded many times. This chain joins TRBV28 and TRBJ1-6; weak D call: TRBD1 (6 bases). Trimming shortened V by 7 bases and J by 9 bases, and 13 bases separated the two germline ends. The CDR3 is 13 amino acids. Per germline, CDR1 MDHEN and CDR2 SYDVKM. CDR3 region: CASKQGNVSPLHF. The CDR3 DNA reads as TGTGCCAGCAAACAGGGAAACGTTTCACCCCTCCACTTT.

This clonotype has at least ten counts. The genes are TRBV5-1 and TRBJ1-4; D gene unclear. This CDR3 is 14 amino acids long. The germline V gene has CDR1 SGHRS and CDR2 YFSETQ. The V end lost 4 bases, the J end lost 4 bases, and 11 bases lay between the germline ends. The CDR3 loop is CASSPRSLNEKLFF. Written as DNA, the CDR3 is TGCGCCAGCAGCCCTCGTTCCCTTAATGAAAAACTGTTTTTT.

This clonotype has a count of ten or more. The chain couples TRBV9 to TRBJ1-2; D is undetermined. In germline, CDR1 is SGDLS, CDR2 YYNGEE. The length of the CDR3 is 14 residues. V lost 0 bases and J 5 bases, leaving 11 bases between the germline ends. This CDR3 reads CASSVAKYGYGYTF. DNA of the CDR3: TGTGCCAGCAGCGTAGCTAAGTACGGGTATGGCTACACCTTC.

Worth noting for this clonotype: This sequence may be a read error, since a much larger clone differs from it by one base. The chain combines TRBV20-1 with TRBJ2-1; a possible D gene is TRBD2 (6 bases). The CDR3 consists of 12 residues. Trimming left V 3 bases short and J 4 bases short, with 7 bases between. Germline lookup yields CDR1 DFQATT and CDR2 SNEGSKA (reference sequence). CDR3 residues: CSARTSYNEQFF. The CDR3 bases are TGCAGTGCTAGGACTAGTTACAATGAGCAGTTCTTC.

This clonotype was seen many times. The rearrangement joins TRBV7-9 to TRBJ1-1; D unclear. This CDR3 has 11 residues. The germline V and J ends were trimmed by 5 bases and 5 bases, with 6 bases remaining between them. Germline V gene sequence: CDR1 SEHNR, CDR2 FQNEAQ (reference sequence). DNA of the CDR3: TGTGCCAGCAGCGTGAGAACTGAAGCTTTCTTT. Translating it yields CASSVRTEAFF.

This clonotype was observed many times. The chain carries TRBV29-1 and TRBJ2-7; maybe TRBD1 (5 bases). V lost 3 bases and J 0 bases, leaving 15 bases between the germline ends. Germline lookup yields CDR1 SQVTM and CDR2 ANQGSEA. The CDR3 totals 15 residues. CDR3 residues: CSVEESGILSYEQYF. DNA of the CDR3: TGCAGCGTTGAGGAGTCAGGGATACTCTCCTACGAGCAGTACTTC.

The V call is TRBV10-3, the J call TRBJ1-2; D remains unclear. Germline loops: CDR1 ENHRY, CDR2 SYGVKD. The V end was cut by 3 bases, the J end by 5 bases, with 13 bases between. The CDR3 covers 14 residues. CDR3 in DNA: TGTGCCATCAGTGAAGGTCCCAGAACGTATGGCTACACCTTC. It specifies CAISEGPRTYGYTF.

The CDR3 DNA sequence: TGTGCCAGCAGCTTCGGGCAGGCGGCCTACGAGCAGTACTTC. As protein: CASSFGQAAYEQYF. The V call is TRBV5-8, the J call TRBJ2-7; D gene unclear. The length of the CDR3 is 14 residues. Per germline, CDR1 SGHTS and CDR2 YDEGEE. V lost 2 bases, J lost 2 bases, and 11 bases lay in between.

There are many counts of this clonotype. The genes are TRBV20-1 and TRBJ1-5; TRBD1 is a possible D gene (5 bases). The ends were cut back, 0 bases at V and 7 bases at J, with 10 bases in the middle. The CDR3 totals 13 residues. Germline-derived CDR1 and CDR2 are DFQATT and SNEGSKA (reference sequence). CDR3 nucleotides: TGCAGTGCTAGAGATGGCTGGGACCAGCCCCAGCATTTT. Its protein is CSARDGWDQPQHF.

This clonotype appeared many times. This chain links TRBV2 with TRBJ2-1, with TRBD2 as a possible D gene (7 bases). In germline, CDR1 is SNHLY, CDR2 FYNNEI. Deletions cut 4 bases from V and 13 bases from J, with 14 bases between. This CDR3 has 12 residues. CDR3 coding DNA: TGTGCCAGCAGTGCGGGGGGCGCTACCCAGTTCTTC. This codes for CASSAGGATQFF.

This clonotype was seen many times. The chain carries TRBV29-1 and TRBJ2-3; perhaps TRBD2 as D (6 bases). The CDR3 is made up of 15 amino acids. CDR1 and CDR2 (germline): SQVTM, ANQGSEA. V was shortened by 6 bases and J by 2 bases, with 18 bases between the two germline ends. This CDR3 is CSVLDRGGDTDTQYF. The CDR3 region has the DNA TGCAGCGTCCTAGACCGGGGCGGGGACACAGATACGCAGTATTTT.

This clonotype was seen repeatedly, ten times or more. The chain joins TRBV20-1 to TRBJ2-5; TRBD1 or TRBD2 may be the D gene (6 bases each). Trimming removed 0 bases from V and 5 bases from J, with 13 bases in between. The CDR3 loop spans 14 amino acids. Germline CDR1 is DFQATT and CDR2 is SNEGSKA (reference sequence). CDR3 in DNA: TGCAGTGCTAGAGATTCAGGGGCGGGGGAGACCCAGTACTTC. Its protein product is CSARDSGAGETQYF.

This clonotype appeared many times. CDR3: CASSPRDRVWNEQFF. The CDR3 region has the DNA TGTGCCAGCTCACCCCGAGACAGGGTATGGAATGAGCAGTTCTTC. The chain couples TRBV18 to TRBJ2-1; 7 nucleotides agree with TRBD1. Unmatched junction bases numbered 9, after V lost 3 bases and J lost 7 bases. Germline lookup yields CDR1 KGHSH and CDR2 LQKENI. The length of the CDR3 is 15 residues.

Concerning this clonotype itself: The final CDR3 position lacks the conserved phenylalanine or tryptophan, pointing to a likely read error. The chain couples TRBV7-9 to TRBJ2-7; the D gene is possibly TRBD2 (5 bases). The germline V gene encodes CDR1 SEHNR and CDR2 FQNEAQ (reference sequence). Trimming shortened V by 8 bases and J by 3 bases, and 11 bases separated the two germline ends. The length of the CDR3 is 12 residues. The CDR3 sequence is CASPVGSYEQYL. In nucleotides, the CDR3 is TGTGCCAGCCCCGTGGGGAGCTACGAGCAGTACTTG.

This clonotype has at least ten counts. The rearrangement uses TRBV20-1 and TRBJ2-3; 9 bases fit TRBD2. Germline V gene sequence: CDR1 DFQATT, CDR2 SNEGSKA (reference sequence). V gave up 7 bases and J gave up 3 bases; unmatched junction bases: 20. The CDR3 is made up of 18 amino acids. The CDR3: CSVGRGGPGSLRTDTQYF. The CDR3 bases are TGCAGTGTTGGGCGGGGGGGCCCTGGATCCTTGAGGACAGATACGCAGTATTTT.

The table lists this clonotype with many counts. The rearrangement links TRBV6-4 to TRBJ2-2; D might be TRBD1 or TRBD2, each matching 5 bases. This CDR3 has 16 residues. CDR1 is MRHNA and CDR2 is SNTAGT in the germline V gene. With 4 bases removed from V and 4 bases from J, the gap between germline ends came to 16 bases. In nucleotides, the CDR3 is TGTGCCAGCAGTGGAAAGGGACCCGACGGCACCGGGGAGCTGTTTTTT. This sequence encodes CASSGKGPDGTGELFF.

Ten or more counts support this clonotype. This chain connects TRBV6-5 to TRBJ1-5; no clear D. The germline V and J ends were trimmed by 4 bases and 7 bases, with 11 bases remaining between them. Germline V gene lookup returns CDR1 MNHEY and CDR2 SVGAGI. The CDR3 is 13 amino acids. This CDR3 reads CASSSREWQPQHF. The CDR3 nucleotides read TGTGCCAGCAGTTCTCGGGAGTGGCAGCCCCAGCATTTT.